This T cell receptor (beta chain) emerged from a study of cytomegalovirus exposure and HLA in healthy donors. The CDR3 is 16 amino acids. V lost 2 bases and J lost 10; bases outside the gene matches: 10. Looked up from germline, CDR1 is GTSNPN and CDR2 is SVGIG (reference sequence). PCR involved 60 Vbeta and 13 Jbeta primers. Profiled with immunoSEQ multiplex PCR; TCRdb holds only in-frame clones, not every one. Of under 150,000 clones listed, 84% are singletons. The chain is built from TRBV30 and TRBJ1-6; 11 bases agree with TRBD1. The sequence was collected from a man in his fifties or sixties in good health and CMV-seronegative. Sequencing was carried out using PBMCs. The CDR3 DNA reads as TGTGCCTGGAGTCGCCTCACCGGGACAGGGGGATCACCCCTCCACTTT. It encodes CAWSRLTGTGGSPLHF.